This is a list of T cell receptor beta chains from one sample in a study of T cell responses to AZD1222 COVID-19 vaccine. The protocol was immunoSEQ multiplex PCR, while the TCRdb copy is restricted to in-frame clones and leaves out a portion. Of approximately 100,000 clones listed, around 92% are singletons. The source material was peripheral blood, sampled on day 0 of MenACWY control vaccination. The receptor set was obtained from an adult in good health. Both conserved end residues are part of each CDR3. A D gene is named only where the DNA matches it firmly. Size is omitted from some rows. Given values are once, few, many or a class for expanded clones.

V gene	D gene	J gene	clone size	CDR3 protein	CDR3 DNA
TRBV6-2/TRBV6-3	TRBD1	TRBJ2-5	NA	CASRPPYRGPETQYF	TGTGCCAGCAGGCCTCCTTACAGGGGGCCCGAGACCCAGTACTTC
TRBV6-5	NA	TRBJ2-7	few	CASSPYTGPEQYF	TGTGCCAGCAGTCCCTACACAGGGCCCGAGCAGTACTTC
TRBV12-3/TRBV12-4	NA	TRBJ1-3	NA	CASSLSSDTIYF	TGTGCCAGCAGTTTGAGTTCGGACACCATATATTTT
TRBV5-1	TRBD1	TRBJ2-7	NA	CASGARRQGNYEQYF	TGCGCCAGCGGAGCCCGCAGACAGGGTAATTACGAGCAGTACTTC
TRBV7-2	TRBD1	TRBJ1-5	NA	CASSLQGANQPQHF	TGTGCCAGCAGCCTACAGGGGGCCAATCAGCCCCAGCATTTT
TRBV2	NA	TRBJ1-1	NA	CASSELGGTEAFF	TGTGCCAGCAGTGAATTGGGGGGCACTGAAGCTTTCTTT
TRBV7-2	NA	TRBJ1-4	NA	CASSLGAGPNEKLFF	TGTGCCAGCAGCTTAGGGGCAGGTCCTAATGAAAAACTGTTTTTT
TRBV6-6	NA	TRBJ2-7	NA	CASSLMGRGEQYF	TGTGCCAGCAGTTTGATGGGCCGGGGCGAGCAGTACTTC
TRBV24-1	TRBD1	TRBJ1-1	NA	CATSDLGGTGKGDTEAFF	TGTGCCACCAGTGATTTGGGCGGGACAGGCAAAGGGGACACTGAAGCTTTCTTT
TRBV5-6	TRBD1	TRBJ1-1	NA	CASSARQGLGNTEAFF	TGTGCCAGCAGCGCCAGACAGGGTCTTGGGAACACTGAAGCTTTCTTT
TRBV7-3	NA	TRBJ2-3	NA	CASSLIPGNTDTQYF	TGTGCCAGCAGCTTAATCCCCGGGAACACAGATACGCAGTATTTT
TRBV6-2/TRBV6-3	NA	TRBJ1-6	NA	CASSPTQGRSPLHF	TGTGCCAGCAGCCCTACTCAGGGCCGGTCACCCCTCCACTTT
TRBV5-1	NA	TRBJ2-7	NA	CASSLEATSGEQYF	TGCGCCAGCAGCTTGGAAGCCACGTCGGGCGAGCAGTACTTC
TRBV6-5	NA	TRBJ1-1	few	CASGRVMNTEAFF	TGTGCCAGCGGAAGGGTTATGAACACTGAAGCTTTCTTT
TRBV11-3	NA	TRBJ1-5	NA	CASSLGSGGNQPQHF	TGTGCCAGCAGCTTAGGTTCAGGGGGCAATCAGCCCCAGCATTTT
TRBV19	TRBD1	TRBJ1-1	NA	CASSITGTVNTEAFF	TGTGCCAGTAGTATAACCGGGACAGTGAACACTGAAGCTTTCTTT
TRBV7-2	TRBD1	TRBJ1-1	NA	CASSFRDRAFEAFF	TGTGCCAGCAGTTTTAGAGACAGGGCCTTTGAAGCTTTCTTT
TRBV10-2	NA	TRBJ1-1	NA	CASSPGTQPEAFF	TGCGCCAGCAGCCCCGGGACACAACCTGAAGCTTTCTTT
TRBV10-3	TRBD1	TRBJ1-6	NA	CAITGTGRSPLHF	TGTGCCATCACCGGGACAGGGAGGTCACCCCTCCACTTT
TRBV25-1	TRBD1	TRBJ1-2	once	CASSQGGHWDGYTF	TGTGCCAGCAGCCAGGGGGGGCACTGGGATGGCTACACCTTC
TRBV18	NA	TRBJ1-4	NA	CASSIRRANEKLFF	TGTGCCAGCTCCATCAGGAGGGCGAATGAAAAACTGTTTTTT
TRBV14	NA	TRBJ1-2	NA	CASSPGPVHPDF	TGTGCCAGCAGCCCGGGACCCGTACACCCTGACTTC
TRBV11-2	TRBD1	TRBJ1-1	NA	CASSFQGGTEAFF	TGTGCCAGCAGCTTTCAGGGGGGGACTGAAGCTTTCTTT
TRBV6-5	TRBD1	TRBJ1-1	NA	CASSQIRQGEAFF	TGTGCCAGCAGCCAGATCCGACAGGGAGAAGCTTTCTTT
TRBV4-3	TRBD1	TRBJ1-5	NA	CASSNRGRFNQPQHF	TGCGCCAGCAGTAACAGGGGGCGATTCAATCAGCCCCAGCATTTT
TRBV6-5	NA	TRBJ1-6	NA	CASSYREGPGSPLHF	TGTGCCAGCAGTTACCGGGAAGGCCCGGGTTCACCCCTCCACTTT
TRBV21-1	NA	TRBJ2-7	NA	CASSKGTASSYEQYF	TGTGCCAGCAGCAAAGGAACAGCCAGCTCCTACGAGCAGTACTTC
TRBV2	NA	TRBJ2-5	once	CASSEGPSRETQYF	TGTGCCAGCAGTGAGGGTCCCTCCAGAGAGACCCAGTACTTC
TRBV5-4	TRBD1	TRBJ2-1	NA	CASSLPGQGAGEQFF	TGTGCCAGCAGCTTACCGGGACAGGGGGCAGGTGAGCAGTTCTTC
TRBV5-6	TRBD1	TRBJ1-1	once	CASSLETGGLVTEAFF	TGTGCCAGCAGCTTGGAGACAGGGGGCTTGGTCACTGAAGCTTTCTTT
TRBV4-3	TRBD1	TRBJ1-2	NA	CASSKGQGDGYTF	TGCGCCAGCAGCAAAGGACAGGGCGACGGCTACACCTTC
TRBV9	TRBD2	TRBJ2-2	NA	CASSSRTSGGTGELFF	TGTGCCAGCAGCTCCCGGACTAGCGGGGGAACCGGGGAGCTGTTTTTT
TRBV6-5	NA	TRBJ1-6	NA	CASSYTYNSPLHF	TGTGCCAGCAGTTATACCTATAATTCACCCCTCCACTTT
TRBV5-1	NA	TRBJ2-7	NA	CASSRGEAFSYEQYF	TGCGCCAGCAGCCGTGGTGAGGCTTTCTCCTACGAGCAGTACTTC
TRBV6-5	NA	TRBJ1-3	NA	CASSYSWGLIGNTIYF	TGTGCCAGCAGTTACTCGTGGGGACTTATCGGAAACACCATATATTTT
TRBV28	NA	TRBJ2-5	NA	CASSGETQYF	TGTGCCAGCTCCGGGGAGACCCAGTACTTC
TRBV27	NA	TRBJ1-5	NA	CASSLRGTSNQPQHF	TGTGCCAGCAGTTTGAGAGGGACTAGCAATCAGCCCCAGCATTTT
TRBV6-5	NA	TRBJ1-1	NA	CASSYGQLLNTEAFF	TGTGCCAGCAGTTACGGCCAGCTATTGAACACTGAAGCTTTCTTT
TRBV19	NA	TRBJ1-1	NA	CASSIKVNTEAFF	TGTGCCAGTAGTATAAAAGTGAACACTGAAGCTTTCTTT
TRBV30	NA	TRBJ1-5	NA	CAWSVRGLVTKPQHF	TGTGCCTGGAGTGTACGCGGACTCGTCACGAAGCCCCAGCATTTT
TRBV19	TRBD2	TRBJ2-4	NA	CASSIPALAGVPNIQYF	TGTGCCAGTAGTATCCCAGCCCTAGCGGGGGTCCCAAACATTCAGTACTTC
TRBV7-3	TRBD2	TRBJ2-1	NA	CASSPRGGIYNEQFF	TGTGCCAGCAGCCCACGCGGGGGAATATACAATGAGCAGTTCTTC
TRBV4-1	NA	TRBJ2-7	NA	CASSQDNRRPYEQYF	TGCGCCAGCAGCCAAGATAACCGCAGGCCCTACGAGCAGTACTTC
TRBV10-3	NA	TRBJ2-1	NA	CATTGAVSYNEQFF	TGTGCCACCACGGGAGCGGTCTCCTACAATGAGCAGTTCTTC
TRBV3-1/TRBV3-2	NA	TRBJ2-2	NA	CASSLSSRGYLGIGELFF	TGTGCCAGCAGCCTGTCTAGTCGGGGTTATCTTGGTATCGGGGAGCTGTTTTTT
TRBV7-2	NA	TRBJ1-3	NA	CASSSYRDSDTIYF	TGTGCCAGCAGCTCCTACCGGGACTCAGACACCATATATTTT
TRBV19	NA	TRBJ1-5	NA	CASSLTDAQPQHF	TGTGCCAGTAGTTTAACAGACGCTCAGCCCCAGCATTTT
TRBV6-5	TRBD2	TRBJ2-7	NA	CASTDGKRGPYEQYF	TGTGCCAGCACCGACGGCAAGCGGGGGCCTTACGAGCAGTACTTC
TRBV7-3	TRBD1	TRBJ2-5	NA	CASSLQGAQTQYF	TGTGCCAGCAGCTTACAGGGGGCGCAGACCCAGTACTTC
TRBV18	NA	TRBJ1-4	NA	CASSPGVEEEKLFF	TGTGCCAGCTCACCGGGAGTAGAGGAGGAAAAACTGTTTTTT
TRBV19	TRBD1	TRBJ2-5	NA	CASSARDRNQETQYF	TGTGCCAGTAGTGCCCGGGACAGAAATCAAGAGACCCAGTACTTC
TRBV5-4	NA	TRBJ1-2	NA	CASSLNLGWGDYGYTF	TGTGCCAGCAGCTTGAACTTAGGGTGGGGGGACTATGGCTACACCTTC
TRBV7-3	NA	TRBJ2-3	NA	CASSDQGTDTQYF	TGTGCCAGCAGCGATCAGGGTACAGATACGCAGTATTTT